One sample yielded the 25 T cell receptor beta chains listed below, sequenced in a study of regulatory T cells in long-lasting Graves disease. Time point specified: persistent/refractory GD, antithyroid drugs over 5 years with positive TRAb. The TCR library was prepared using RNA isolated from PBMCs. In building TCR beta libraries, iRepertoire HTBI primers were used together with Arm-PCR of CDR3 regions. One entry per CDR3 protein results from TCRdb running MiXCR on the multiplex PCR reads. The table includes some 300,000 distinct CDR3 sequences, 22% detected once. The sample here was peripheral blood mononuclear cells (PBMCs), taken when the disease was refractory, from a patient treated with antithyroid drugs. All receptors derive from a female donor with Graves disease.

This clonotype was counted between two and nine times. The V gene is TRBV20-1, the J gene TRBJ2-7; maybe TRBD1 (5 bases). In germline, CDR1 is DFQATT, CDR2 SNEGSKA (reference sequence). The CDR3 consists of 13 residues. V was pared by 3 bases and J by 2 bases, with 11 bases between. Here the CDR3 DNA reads TGCAGTGCTAGGCCCCCAGGGACCTACGAGCAGTACTTC. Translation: CSARPPGTYEQYF.

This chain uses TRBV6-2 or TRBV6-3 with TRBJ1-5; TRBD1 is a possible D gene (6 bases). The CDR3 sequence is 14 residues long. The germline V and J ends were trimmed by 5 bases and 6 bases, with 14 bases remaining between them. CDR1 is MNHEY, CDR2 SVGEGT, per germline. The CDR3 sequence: CASSKNRAGQPQHF. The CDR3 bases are TGTGCCAGCAGTAAAAACAGGGCTGGTCAGCCCCAGCATTTT.

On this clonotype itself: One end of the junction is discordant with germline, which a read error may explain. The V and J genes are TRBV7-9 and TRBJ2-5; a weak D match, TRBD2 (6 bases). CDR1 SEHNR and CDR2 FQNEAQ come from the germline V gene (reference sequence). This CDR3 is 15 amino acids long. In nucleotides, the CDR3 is TGTGCCAGCAGCTCAGGCGGGAAGGGCGAAGAGGCCCAGTACTTC. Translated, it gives CASSSGGKGEEAQYF. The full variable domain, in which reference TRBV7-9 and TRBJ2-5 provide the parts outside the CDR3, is DTGVSQNPRHKITKRGQNVTFRCDPISEHNRLYWYRQTLGQGPEFLTYFQNEAQLEKSRLLSDRFSAERPKGSFSTLEIQRTEQGDSAMYLCASSSGGKGEEAQYFGPGTRLLVL.

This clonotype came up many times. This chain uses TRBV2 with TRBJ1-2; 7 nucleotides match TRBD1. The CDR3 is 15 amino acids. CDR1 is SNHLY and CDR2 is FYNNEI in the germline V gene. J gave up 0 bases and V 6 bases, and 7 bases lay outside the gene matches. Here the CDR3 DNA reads TGTGCCAGCAGGCACGACAGGGCACCTAACTATGGCTACACCTTC. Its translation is CASRHDRAPNYGYTF.

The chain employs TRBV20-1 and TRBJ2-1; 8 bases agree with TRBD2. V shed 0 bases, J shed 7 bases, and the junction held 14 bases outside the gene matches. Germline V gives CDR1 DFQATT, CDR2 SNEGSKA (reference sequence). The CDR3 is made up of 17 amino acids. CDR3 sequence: CSARDAWNREGGNEQFF. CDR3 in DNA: TGCAGTGCTAGAGACGCTTGGAATCGGGAGGGGGGGAATGAGCAGTTCTTC.

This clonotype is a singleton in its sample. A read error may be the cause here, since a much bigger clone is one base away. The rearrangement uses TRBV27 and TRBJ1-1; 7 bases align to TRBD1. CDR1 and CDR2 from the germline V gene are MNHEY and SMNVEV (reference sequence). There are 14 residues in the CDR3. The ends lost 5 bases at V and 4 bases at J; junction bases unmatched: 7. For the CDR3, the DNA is TGTGCCAGCAGTAGGACAGGTTGGAGCACTGAAGCTTTCTTT. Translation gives CASSRTGWSTEAFF.

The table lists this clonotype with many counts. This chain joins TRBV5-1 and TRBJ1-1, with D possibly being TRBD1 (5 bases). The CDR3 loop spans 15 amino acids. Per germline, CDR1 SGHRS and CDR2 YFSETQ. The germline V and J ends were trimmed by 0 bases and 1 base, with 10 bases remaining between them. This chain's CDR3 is CASSLEGTANTEAFF. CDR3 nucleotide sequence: TGCGCCAGCAGCTTGGAAGGGACGGCGAACACTGAAGCTTTCTTT.

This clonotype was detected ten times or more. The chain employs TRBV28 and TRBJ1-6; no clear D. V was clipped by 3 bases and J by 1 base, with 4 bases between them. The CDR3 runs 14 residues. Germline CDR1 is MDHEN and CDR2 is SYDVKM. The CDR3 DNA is TGTGCCAGCAGTTTGGAGTCCTATAATTCACCCCTCCACTTT. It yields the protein CASSLESYNSPLHF.

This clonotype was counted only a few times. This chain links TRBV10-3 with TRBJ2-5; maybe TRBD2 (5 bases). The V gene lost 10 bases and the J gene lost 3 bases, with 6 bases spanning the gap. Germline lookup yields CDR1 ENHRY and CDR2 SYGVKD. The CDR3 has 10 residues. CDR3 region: CATGEETQYF. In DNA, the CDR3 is TGTGCCACCGGGGAAGAGACCCAGTACTTC.

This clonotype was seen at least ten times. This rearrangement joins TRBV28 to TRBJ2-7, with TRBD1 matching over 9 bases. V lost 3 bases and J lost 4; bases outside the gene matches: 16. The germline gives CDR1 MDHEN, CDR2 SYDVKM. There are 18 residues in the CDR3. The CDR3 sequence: CASSFAGQGERGMYEQYF. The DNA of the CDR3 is TGTGCCAGCAGTTTTGCGGGACAGGGTGAGCGGGGAATGTACGAGCAGTACTTC.

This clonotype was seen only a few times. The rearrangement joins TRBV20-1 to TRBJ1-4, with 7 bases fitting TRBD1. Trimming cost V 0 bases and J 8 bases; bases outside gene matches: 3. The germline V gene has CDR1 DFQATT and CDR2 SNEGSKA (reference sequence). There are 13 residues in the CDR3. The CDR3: CSARESDREKLFF. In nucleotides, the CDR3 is TGCAGTGCTAGAGAGTCGGACAGGGAAAAACTGTTTTTT.

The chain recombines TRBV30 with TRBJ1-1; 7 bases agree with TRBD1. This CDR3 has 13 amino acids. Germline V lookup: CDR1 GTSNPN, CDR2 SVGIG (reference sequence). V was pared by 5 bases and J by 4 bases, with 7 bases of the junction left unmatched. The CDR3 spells CAWQTQGVTEAFF. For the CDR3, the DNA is TGTGCCTGGCAGACTCAGGGGGTCACTGAAGCTTTCTTT. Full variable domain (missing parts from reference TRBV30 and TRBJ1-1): SQTIHQWPATLVQPVGSPLSLECTVEGTSNPNLYWYRQAAGRGLQLLFYSVGIGQISSEVPQNLSASRPQDRQFILSSKKLLLSDSGFYLCAWQTQGVTEAFFGQGTRLTVV.

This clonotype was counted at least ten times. The chain's CDR3 is CASSPVDRGLRENIQYF. In nucleotides, the CDR3 is TGTGCCAGCAGTCCCGTAGACAGGGGGCTACGGGAAAACATTCAGTACTTC. This chain joins TRBV12-3 or TRBV12-4 and TRBJ2-4; TRBD1 aligns across 10 bases. The CDR3 sequence is 17 residues long. V shed 5 bases and J 5 bases; nucleotides not matched to a gene: 12.

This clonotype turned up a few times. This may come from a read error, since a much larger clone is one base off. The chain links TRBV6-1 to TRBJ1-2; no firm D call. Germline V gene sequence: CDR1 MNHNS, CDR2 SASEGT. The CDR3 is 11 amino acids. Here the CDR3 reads CASSAVYGYAF. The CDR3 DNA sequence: TGTGCCAGCAGTGCGGTGTATGGCTACGCCTTC.

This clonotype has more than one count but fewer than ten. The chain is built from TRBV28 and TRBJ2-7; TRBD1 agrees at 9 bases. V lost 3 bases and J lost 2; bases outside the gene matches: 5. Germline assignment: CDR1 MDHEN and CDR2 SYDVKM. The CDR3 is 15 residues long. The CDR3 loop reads CASSFMDRGAYEQYF. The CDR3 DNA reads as TGTGCCAGCAGTTTTATGGACAGGGGCGCCTACGAGCAGTACTTC. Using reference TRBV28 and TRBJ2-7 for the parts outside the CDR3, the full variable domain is DVKVTQSSRYLVKRTGEKVFLECVQDMDHENMFWYRQDPGLGLRLIYFSYDVKMKEKGDIPEGYSVSREKKERFSLILESASTNQTSMYLCASSFMDRGAYEQYFGPGTRLTVT.

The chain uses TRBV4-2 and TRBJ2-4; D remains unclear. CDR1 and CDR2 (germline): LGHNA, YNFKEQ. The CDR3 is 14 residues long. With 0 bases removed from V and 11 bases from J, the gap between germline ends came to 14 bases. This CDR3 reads CASSQDRPSAFQYF. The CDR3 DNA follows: TGTGCCAGCAGCCAAGATCGGCCTAGTGCCTTTCAGTACTTC.

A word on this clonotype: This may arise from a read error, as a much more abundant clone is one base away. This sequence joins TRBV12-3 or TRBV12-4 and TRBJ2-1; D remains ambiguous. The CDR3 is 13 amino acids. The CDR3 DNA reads TGTACCAGCAGTCCCAATTTAGCCAATGAGCAGTTCTTC. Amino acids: CTSSPNLANEQFF.

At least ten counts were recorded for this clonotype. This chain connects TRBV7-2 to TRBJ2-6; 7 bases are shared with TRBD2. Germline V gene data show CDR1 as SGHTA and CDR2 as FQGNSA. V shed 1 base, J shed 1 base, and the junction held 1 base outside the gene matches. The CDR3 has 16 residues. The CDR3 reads CASSLVGGSGANVLTF. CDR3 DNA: TGTGCCAGCAGCTTAGTCGGGGGGTCTGGGGCCAACGTCCTGACTTTC.

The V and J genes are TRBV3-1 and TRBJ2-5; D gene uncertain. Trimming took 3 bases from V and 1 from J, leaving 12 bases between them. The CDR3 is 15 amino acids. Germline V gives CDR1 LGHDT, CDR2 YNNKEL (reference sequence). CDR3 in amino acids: CASSHTFTFQETQYF. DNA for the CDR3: TGTGCCAGCAGCCATACCTTCACCTTCCAAGAGACCCAGTACTTC.

The CDR3 DNA is TGTGCCAGCAGTAGACGGGAGGGCGGGAATGAGCAGTTCTTC. This translates into CASSRREGGNEQFF. This chain uses TRBV28 with TRBJ2-1, with 8 nucleotides matching TRBD2. V lost 5 bases, J lost 7 bases, and 7 bases stayed unmatched. The CDR3 is 14 residues long. The germline V gene has CDR1 MDHEN and CDR2 SYDVKM.

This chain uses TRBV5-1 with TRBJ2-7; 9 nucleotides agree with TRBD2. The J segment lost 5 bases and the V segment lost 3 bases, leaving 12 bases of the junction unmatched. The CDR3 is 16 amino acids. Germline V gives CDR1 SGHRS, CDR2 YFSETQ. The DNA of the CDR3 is TGCGCCAGCAGCTCCCCCAGCGGGAGGTCTACCCACGAGCAGTACTTC. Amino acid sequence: CASSSPSGRSTHEQYF. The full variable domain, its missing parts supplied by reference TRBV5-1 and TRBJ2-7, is KAGVTQTPRYLIKTRGQQVTLSCSPISGHRSVSWYQQTPGQGLQFLFEYFSETQRNKGNFPGRFSGRQFSNSRSEMNVSTLELGDSALYLCASSSPSGRSTHEQYFGPGTRLTVT.

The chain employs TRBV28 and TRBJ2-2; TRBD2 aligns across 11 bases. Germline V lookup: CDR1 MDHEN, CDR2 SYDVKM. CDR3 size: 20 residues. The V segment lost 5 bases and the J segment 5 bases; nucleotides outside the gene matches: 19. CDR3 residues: CASSRPGTSGTQGWTGELFF. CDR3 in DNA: TGTGCCAGCAGTCGCCCCGGGACTAGCGGTACACAAGGGTGGACCGGGGAGCTGTTTTTT.

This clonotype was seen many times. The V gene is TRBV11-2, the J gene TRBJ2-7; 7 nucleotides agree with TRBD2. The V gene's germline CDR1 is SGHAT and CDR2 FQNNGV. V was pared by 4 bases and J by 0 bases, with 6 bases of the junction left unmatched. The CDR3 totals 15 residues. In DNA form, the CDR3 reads TGTGCCAGCAGCTCGCTCCGGGACTACTCCTACGAGCAGTACTTC. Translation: CASSSLRDYSYEQYF.

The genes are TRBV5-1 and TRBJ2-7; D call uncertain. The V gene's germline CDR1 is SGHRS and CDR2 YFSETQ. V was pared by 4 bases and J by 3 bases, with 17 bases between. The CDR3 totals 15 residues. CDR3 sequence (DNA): TGCGCCAGCAGCGGCAACAGAAACGGAAACTACGAGCAGTACTTC. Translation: CASSGNRNGNYEQYF. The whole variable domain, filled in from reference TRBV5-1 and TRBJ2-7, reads KAGVTQTPRYLIKTRGQQVTLSCSPISGHRSVSWYQQTPGQGLQFLFEYFSETQRNKGNFPGRFSGRQFSNSRSEMNVSTLELGDSALYLCASSGNRNGNYEQYFGPGTRLTVT.

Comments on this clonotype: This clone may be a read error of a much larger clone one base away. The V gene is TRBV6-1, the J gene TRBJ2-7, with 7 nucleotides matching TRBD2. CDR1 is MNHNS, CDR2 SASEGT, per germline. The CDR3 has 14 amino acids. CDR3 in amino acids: CASAGGGSTYEQCF. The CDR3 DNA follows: TGTGCCAGCGCCGGCGGCGGGAGTACCTACGAGCAGTGCTTC.